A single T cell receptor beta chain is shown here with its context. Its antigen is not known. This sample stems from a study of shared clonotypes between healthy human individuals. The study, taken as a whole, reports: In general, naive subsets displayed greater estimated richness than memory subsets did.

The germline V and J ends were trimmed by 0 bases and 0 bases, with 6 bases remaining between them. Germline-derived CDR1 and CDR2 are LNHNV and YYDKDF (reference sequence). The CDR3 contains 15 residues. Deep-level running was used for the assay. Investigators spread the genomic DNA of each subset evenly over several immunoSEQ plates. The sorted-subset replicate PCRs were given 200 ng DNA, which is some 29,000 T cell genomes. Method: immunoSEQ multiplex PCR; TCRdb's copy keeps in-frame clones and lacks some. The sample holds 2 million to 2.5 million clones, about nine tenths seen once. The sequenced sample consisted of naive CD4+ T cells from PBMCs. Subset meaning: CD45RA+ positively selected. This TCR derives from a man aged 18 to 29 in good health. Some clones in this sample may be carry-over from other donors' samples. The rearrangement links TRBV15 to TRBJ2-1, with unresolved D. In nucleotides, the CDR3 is TGTGCCACCAGCAGAGACAGGTTCTCCTACAATGAGCAGTTCTTC. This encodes CATSRDRFSYNEQFF.